The T cell receptor (beta chain) described here comes from a study of cytomegalovirus exposure and HLA in healthy donors. Whole-study results and caveats: The study labeled more than 150 TCR beta chains cytomegalovirus-associated.

A word on this clone: Its antigen is as yet unknown.

Looked up from germline, CDR1 is SEHNR and CDR2 is FQNEAQ (reference sequence). Trimming at V came to 1 base and at J to 5 bases, leaving 3 bases not matched to a gene. The CDR3 is made up of 14 amino acids. TCRdb keeps only in-frame clones here, not all; method: immunoSEQ multiplex PCR. The sample yields 250,000 or so clones, approximately 87% seen once. What was sequenced was PBMCs. The chain couples TRBV7-9 to TRBJ2-5; 8 bases are a match to TRBD1. This sequence originates from a man younger than 35 in good health and CMV-seronegative. CDR3 nucleotide sequence: TGTGCCAGCAGCTTAGGAGCAGGGGGCGAGACCCAGTACTTC. The encoded protein is CASSLGAGGETQYF.